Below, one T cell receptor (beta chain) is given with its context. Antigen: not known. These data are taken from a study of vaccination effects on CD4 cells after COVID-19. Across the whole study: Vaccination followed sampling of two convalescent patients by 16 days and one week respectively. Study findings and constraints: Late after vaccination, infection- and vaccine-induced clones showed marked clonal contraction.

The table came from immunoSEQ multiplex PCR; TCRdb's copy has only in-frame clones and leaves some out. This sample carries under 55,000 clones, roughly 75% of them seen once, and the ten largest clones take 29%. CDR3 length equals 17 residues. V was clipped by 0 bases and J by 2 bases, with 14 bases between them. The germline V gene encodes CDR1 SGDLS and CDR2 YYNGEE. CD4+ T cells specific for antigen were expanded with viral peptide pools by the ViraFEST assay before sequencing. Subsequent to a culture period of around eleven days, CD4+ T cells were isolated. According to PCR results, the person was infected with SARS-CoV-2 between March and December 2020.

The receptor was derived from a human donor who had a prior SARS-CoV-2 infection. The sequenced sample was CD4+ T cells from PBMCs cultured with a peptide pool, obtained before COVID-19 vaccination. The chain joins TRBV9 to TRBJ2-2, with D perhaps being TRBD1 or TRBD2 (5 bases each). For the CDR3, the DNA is TGTGCCAGCAGCGTAGCTACGGGGCGCCCAAACACCGGGGAGCTGTTTTTT. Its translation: CASSVATGRPNTGELFF.